What follows are 26 T cell receptor beta chains derived from one specimen sequenced in a study of response to subunit inactivated influenza vaccine. TCRdb ran MiXCR on the RT-PCR reads and lists one entry per CDR3 protein. The repertoire holds roughly 500,000 distinct CDR3 sequences, under 30% seen once, with 2.5% to 3% in the top ten. The same data also contributed to another study, on T cells expressing NK-cell markers. That publication notes: Scientists made TCR beta cDNA using 5'RACE template switching with UMIs.

This specimen was CD4+ T cells sorted from PBMCs, taken approximately 12 days after vaccination. The receptors were gathered from a man in his forties or fifties who received an inactivated influenza vaccine.

The chain uses TRBV19 and TRBJ1-1; D gene uncertain. The CDR3 is made up of 13 amino acids. Trimming shortened V by 3 bases and J by 0 bases, and 5 bases separated the two germline ends. Germline CDR1 is LNHDA and CDR2 is SQIVND (reference sequence). The CDR3 loop is CASSIAVNTEAFF. DNA for the CDR3: TGTGCCAGTAGTATCGCAGTGAACACTGAAGCTTTCTTT.

The V gene is TRBV5-6, the J gene TRBJ2-7, with a weak D call TRBD2 (6 bases). The V gene's germline CDR1 is SGHDT and CDR2 YYEEEE. V shed 2 bases and J shed 1 base, with 13 bases lying between them. The CDR3 loop spans 15 amino acids. CDR3 sequence (DNA): TGTGCCAGCAGCTTTGTTCGGAGCGGGTCCTACGAGCAGTACTTC. Amino acid sequence: CASSFVRSGSYEQYF. The entire variable domain, with the rest obtained from reference TRBV5-6 and TRBJ2-7, is as follows: DAGVTQSPTHLIKTRGQQVTLRCSPKSGHDTVSWYQQALGQGPQFIFQYYEEEERQRGNFPDRFSGHQFPNYSSELNVNALLLGDSALYLCASSFVRSGSYEQYFGPGTRLTVT.

V and J are TRBV12-3 or TRBV12-4 and TRBJ2-2; perhaps TRBD1 as D (5 bases). The CDR3 is made up of 14 amino acids. Trimming stripped 7 bases from V and 4 bases from J, with 13 bases between. The CDR3 reads CASTDRTGTGELFF. CDR3 bases: TGTGCCAGCACCGACCGTACAGGCACCGGGGAGCTGTTTTTT.

This clonotype occurred a few times. The chain recombines TRBV20-1 with TRBJ1-1; 11 bases align to TRBD1. The junction had 8 bases not matched to a gene; V was cut back by 2 bases and J by 0 bases. Per germline, CDR1 DFQATT and CDR2 SNEGSKA (reference sequence). This CDR3 contains 17 residues. The CDR3 coding sequence is TGCAGTGCTAGAACGGGGACAGGGGGTATTATGAACACTGAAGCTTTCTTT. Its protein product is CSARTGTGGIMNTEAFF.

This rearrangement joins TRBV7-2 to TRBJ1-2; 7 bases align to TRBD1. CDR3 length equals 16 residues. Germline CDR1 reads SGHTA; CDR2 reads FQGNSA. The junction had 17 bases not matched to a gene; V was cut back by 5 bases and J by 8 bases. DNA for the CDR3: TGTGCCAGCAGCAAAGGGGGCGGTCGAACTATCGGAGGCTACACCTTC. Translated: CASSKGGGRTIGGYTF.

This clonotype was observed a few times. The V call is TRBV10-3, the J call TRBJ2-3; 8 bases agree with TRBD2. V lost 7 bases and J lost 3; bases outside the gene matches: 21. This CDR3 is 19 amino acids long. CDR1 is ENHRY and CDR2 is SYGVKD in the germline V gene. CDR3 DNA sequence: TGTGCCATCAAGGCCGGGACTAGTGTTAAAATGGTGGGGACAGATACGCAGTATTTT. Its protein product is CAIKAGTSVKMVGTDTQYF.

The chain links TRBV27 to TRBJ1-4, with D tentatively TRBD1 (6 bases). CDR3 length: 16 amino acids. With 6 bases removed from V and 7 bases from J, the gap between germline ends came to 21 bases. Looked up from germline, CDR1 is MNHEY and CDR2 is SMNVEV (reference sequence). The CDR3, as DNA: TGTGCCAGCAGGATAACCGGGACAAATGCGGGTGAAAAACTGTTTTTT. Protein: CASRITGTNAGEKLFF.

The chain employs TRBV12-3 or TRBV12-4 and TRBJ1-2; maybe TRBD1 (6 bases). This CDR3 is built from 15 residues. Trimming removed 8 bases from V and 7 bases from J, with 23 bases in between. DNA for the CDR3: TGTGCCAGCCACTATGAGGGGGTAAGGAGTAGTGGCTACACCTTC. Its translation is CASHYEGVRSSGYTF.

At least ten counts were recorded for this clonotype. The chain combines TRBV6-1 with TRBJ2-2, with TRBD2 matching 8 bases. Looked up from germline, CDR1 is MNHNS and CDR2 is SASEGT. V was pared by 3 bases and J by 4 bases, with 13 bases of the junction left unmatched. The CDR3 consists of 18 residues. CDR3 amino acids: CASSENTGGHFGTGELFF. The CDR3 DNA follows: TGTGCCAGCAGTGAGAACACGGGGGGGCACTTTGGCACCGGGGAGCTGTTTTTT.

The rearrangement uses TRBV20-1 and TRBJ2-2; the D gene could be TRBD1 or TRBD2 (5 bases each). The germline V gene encodes CDR1 DFQATT and CDR2 SNEGSKA (reference sequence). V shed 3 bases and J shed 2 bases, with 10 bases lying between them. This CDR3 has 14 residues. The CDR3: CSASPGSNTGELFF. The DNA of the CDR3 is TGCAGTGCTAGCCCAGGGAGTAACACCGGGGAGCTGTTTTTT.

This chain connects TRBV11-2 to TRBJ2-3, with 9 bases lining up with TRBD2. The V gene's germline CDR1 is SGHAT and CDR2 FQNNGV. Trimming removed 4 bases from V and 0 bases from J; junction bases left unmatched: 5. The CDR3 runs 16 residues. The CDR3 loop is CASSWQLAGSTDTQYF. CDR3 coding DNA: TGTGCCAGCAGCTGGCAACTAGCGGGTAGCACAGATACGCAGTATTTT.

Here the CDR3 DNA reads TGTGCCAGCAGCCAAGATTTCTACGAGCAGTACTTC. The encoded protein is CASSQDFYEQYF. V gene TRBV14 combines with J gene TRBJ2-7; no firm D call. The germline V gene has CDR1 SGHDN and CDR2 FVKESK. This CDR3 has 12 amino acids. V shed 0 bases and J shed 3 bases, with 3 bases lying between them.

The V and J genes are TRBV4-1 and TRBJ2-2, with D possibly called TRBD1 or TRBD2 (5 bases each). The CDR3 consists of 16 residues. The V gene lost 4 bases and the J gene lost 6 bases, with 18 bases spanning the gap. In germline, CDR1 is MGHRA, CDR2 YSYEKL. The CDR3 bases are TGCGCCAGCAGCCCTCACTCCTCAGGGCGGGCCGGGGAGCTGTTTTTT. Its protein is CASSPHSSGRAGELFF.

The chain links TRBV5-1 to TRBJ2-2; no reliable D call. The CDR3 spans 16 residues. The ends were cut back, 7 bases at V and 1 base at J, with 17 bases in the middle. Germline assignment: CDR1 SGHRS and CDR2 YFSETQ. The CDR3 coding sequence is TGCGCCAGCTCCTGGGAAAGTCCGAGGAACACCGGGGAGCTGTTTTTT. Amino acids: CASSWESPRNTGELFF.

In this sample, this clonotype turned up a few times. The V gene is TRBV29-1, the J gene TRBJ2-7, with D possibly matching TRBD1 (5 bases). The CDR3 has 14 residues. Trimming took off 5 bases at V and 1 base at J, with 15 bases between the two ends. Germline CDR1 reads SQVTM; CDR2 reads ANQGSEA. CDR3 sequence: CSVRRGSMSYEQYF. The CDR3 DNA is TGCAGCGTTAGAAGGGGCTCGATGTCCTACGAGCAGTACTTC.

The V gene is TRBV12-3 or TRBV12-4, the J gene TRBJ1-5; 8 nucleotides align to TRBD1. Germline trimming cut 4 bases from V and 0 bases from J; bases unmatched to any gene: 5. This CDR3 is built from 16 residues. CDR3 amino acids: CASSSGQGISNQPQHF. The DNA for the CDR3 is TGTGCCAGCAGTTCAGGACAGGGTATTAGCAATCAGCCCCAGCATTTT.

J is TRBJ2-5 and V is TRBV3-1; possibly TRBD1 for D (5 bases). From germline, CDR1 is LGHDT and CDR2 YNNKEL (reference sequence). V lost 1 base and J 4 bases, leaving 10 bases between the germline ends. This CDR3 is built from 14 residues. The CDR3 is CASSQASQGETQYF. CDR3 coding DNA: TGTGCCAGCAGCCAAGCGTCGCAGGGAGAGACCCAGTACTTC.

This clonotype showed up just a few times. The CDR3 sequence is CASSLQGQTGNTIYF. Here the CDR3 DNA reads TGTGCCAGCAGTTTACAGGGACAAACTGGAAACACCATATATTTT. This sequence joins TRBV27 and TRBJ1-3; D perhaps matches TRBD1 (6 bases). Between the trimmed V and J ends, which lost 2 bases and 2 bases, there was a span of 10 bases. Germline lookup yields CDR1 MNHEY and CDR2 SMNVEV (reference sequence). The CDR3 length is 15 residues.

This clonotype was counted a few times. The CDR3 coding sequence is TGTGCCAGCAGCCGAGGGACTAGCGGGGGGGAGCAGTTCTTC. This codes for CASSRGTSGGEQFF. The J gene is TRBJ2-1, the V gene TRBV3-1; TRBD2 matches 15 bases. Germline CDR1 reads LGHDT; CDR2 reads YNNKEL (reference sequence). The V and J ends lost 4 bases and 10 bases, in that order; junction bases with no gene match: 2. The CDR3 spans 14 residues.

The chain employs TRBV2 and TRBJ2-7; the D is unclear. Germline CDR1 reads SNHLY; CDR2 reads FYNNEI. This CDR3 has 14 amino acids. The germline V and J ends were trimmed by 3 bases and 3 bases, with 12 bases remaining between them. CDR3 nucleotide sequence: TGTGCCAGCAGTGAGACTGGGCGAGGCTACGAGCAGTACTTC. Protein: CASSETGRGYEQYF. Based on the CDR3 plus reference TRBV2 and TRBJ2-7, the full variable domain is EPEVTQTPSHQVTQMGQEVILRCVPISNHLYFYWYRQILGQKVEFLVSFYNNEISEKSEIFDDQFSVERPDGSNFTLKIRSTKLEDSAMYFCASSETGRGYEQYFGPGTRLTVT.

This clonotype was counted only a few times. V gene TRBV20-1 combines with J gene TRBJ2-5; 7 bases are a match to TRBD2. The CDR3 contains 12 residues. CDR1 DFQATT and CDR2 SNEGSKA come from the germline V gene (reference sequence). With 5 bases clipped from V and 2 bases from J, the junction kept 2 bases outside the gene matches. In DNA, the CDR3 is TGCAGTGCTCTAGCGGCACAAGAGACCCAGTACTTC. Encoded protein: CSALAAQETQYF.

This clonotype was counted between two and nine times. This rearrangement joins TRBV5-1 to TRBJ1-1; 7 bases agree with TRBD1. Germline V CDR1 and CDR2: SGHRS, YFSETQ. The CDR3 extends over 15 amino acids. J lost 0 bases, V lost 4 bases, and 6 bases had no gene match. CDR3 coding DNA: TGCGCCAGCAGCATGACAGGGCAGATGAACACTGAAGCTTTCTTT. Its translation: CASSMTGQMNTEAFF.

This clonotype appeared many times. The CDR3 DNA is TGTGCCAGCCGTCTAACCTACGAGCAGTACTTC. Translation: CASRLTYEQYF. This chain joins TRBV2 and TRBJ2-7; no reliable D call. V was clipped by 8 bases and J by 2 bases, with 7 bases between them. CDR1 is SNHLY, CDR2 FYNNEI, per germline. The CDR3 has 11 amino acids.

The rearrangement uses TRBV2 and TRBJ1-1; tentative D call: TRBD1 (5 bases). The V end was cut by 6 bases, the J end by 4 bases, with 18 bases between. Germline V gene lookup returns CDR1 SNHLY and CDR2 FYNNEI. The CDR3 spans 15 residues. CDR3 protein: CASSLRQFKGTEAFF. The CDR3 DNA follows: TGTGCCAGCAGCCTCCGACAGTTTAAGGGCACTGAAGCTTTCTTT.

This clonotype was seen a handful of times. The rearrangement links TRBV5-1 to TRBJ2-5; 7 nucleotides match TRBD2. CDR3 length equals 18 residues. Germline V CDR1 and CDR2: SGHRS, YFSETQ. Unmatched junction bases numbered 12, after V lost 0 bases and J lost 1 base. The CDR3 nucleotides are TGCGCCAGCAGCTTGGCCGGACTAGGTATACCGACCCAAGAGACCCAGTACTTC. Its translation is CASSLAGLGIPTQETQYF. Complete variable domain (other parts from reference TRBV5-1 and TRBJ2-5): KAGVTQTPRYLIKTRGQQVTLSCSPISGHRSVSWYQQTPGQGLQFLFEYFSETQRNKGNFPGRFSGRQFSNSRSEMNVSTLELGDSALYLCASSLAGLGIPTQETQYFGPGTRLLVL.

In this sample, this clonotype turned up a few times. The rearrangement joins TRBV7-9 to TRBJ2-1; TRBD1 matches 7 bases. V was clipped by 5 bases and J by 6 bases; unmatched bases: 10. In germline, CDR1 is SEHNR, CDR2 FQNEAQ (reference sequence). This CDR3 region has 15 residues. CDR3 in amino acids: CASSLGRQGINEQFF. CDR3 DNA sequence: TGTGCCAGCAGCCTAGGAAGACAGGGAATCAATGAGCAGTTCTTC.